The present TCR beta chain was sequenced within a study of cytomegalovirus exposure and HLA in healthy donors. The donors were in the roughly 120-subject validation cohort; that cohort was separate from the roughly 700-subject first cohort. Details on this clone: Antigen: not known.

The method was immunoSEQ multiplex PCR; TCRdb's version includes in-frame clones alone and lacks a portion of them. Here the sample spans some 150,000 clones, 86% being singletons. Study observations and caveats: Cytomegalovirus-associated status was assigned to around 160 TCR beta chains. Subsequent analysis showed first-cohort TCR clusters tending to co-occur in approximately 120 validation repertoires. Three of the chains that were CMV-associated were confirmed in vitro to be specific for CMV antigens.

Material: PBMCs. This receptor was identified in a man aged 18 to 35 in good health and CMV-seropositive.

The CDR3 coding sequence is TGTGCCACCAGCAGGGACGGACTAGCGGGCTACAATGAGCAGTTCTTC. Translating it yields CATSRDGLAGYNEQFF. The V call is TRBV15, the J call TRBJ2-1; 11 nucleotides line up with TRBD2. CDR1 is LNHNV and CDR2 is YYDKDF in the germline V gene (reference sequence). The V gene end was trimmed by 3 bases and the J gene end by 3 bases; junction bases not matched to a gene: 4. The CDR3 has 16 amino acids.